This paragraph reports one TCR beta chain. This record comes from a study of PD-1 blockade in mismatch repair-deficient tumors. Repertoires were generated with immunoSEQ multiplex PCR, while TCRdb's copy carries only in-frame clones and drops some. The table has approximately 100,000 clones, 82% seen once; the top ten hold about 6.3%. Per the germline V gene, CDR1 is ENHRY and CDR2 is SYGVKD. The CDR3 has 15 amino acids. V dropped 0 bases and J dropped 0 bases, with 6 bases sitting between them. The receptor comes from an adult with mismatch repair-deficient cancer. The chain is built from TRBV10-3 and TRBJ1-3; no reliable D call. The sample consisted of peripheral blood, taken roughly 36 weeks after starting pembrolizumab. CDR3 nucleotide sequence: TGTGCCATCAGTGAGTCAGAGCTCTCTGGAAACACCATATATTTT. This codes for CAISESELSGNTIYF.